This TCR beta chain was recorded in a study of T cells after yellow fever vaccination. This clonotype was observed a handful of times. Germline V gene sequence: CDR1 ENHRY, CDR2 SYGVKD. The CDR3 totals 17 residues. Trimming pared 1 base from V and 1 base from J, leaving 13 bases between. TCRdb passed the 5' RACE reads through MiXCR, listing each CDR3 protein once. The sample lists approximately 610,000 distinct CDR3 sequences, about a sixth occurring once. Sequences were derived from PBMCs, sampled less than 6 days after the first yellow fever vaccination. This sequence was found in a man aged 18 to 30 who received the YFV17D yellow fever vaccine. The genes are TRBV10-3 and TRBJ2-2; tentative D call: TRBD2 (5 bases). This CDR3 is CAISEYRGSENTGELFF. The CDR3 bases are TGTGCCATCAGTGAGTATCGGGGAAGTGAGAACACCGGGGAGCTGTTTTTT.